One T cell receptor (beta chain) is described in this entry. The sample originates from a study of blood T cell repertoires in COVID-19. TCRdb's table, derived via immunoSEQ multiplex PCR, lists solely in-frame clones and lacks some. The sample comprises 250,000 to 300,000 clones, approximately 90% of which are singletons, and 2.3% rests with the top ten. The V segment lost 4 bases and the J segment 4 bases; nucleotides outside the gene matches: 17. The CDR3 consists of 17 residues. Germline CDR1 is GTSNPN and CDR2 is SVGIG (reference sequence). The TCR sequence derives from a woman aged 40 to 50 with acute COVID-19. This chain links TRBV30 with TRBJ1-2; 8 bases are a match to TRBD1. The specimen sequenced was PBMCs or T cells enriched from blood (not recorded which). The CDR3 is CAWTLPGRGLLSYGYTF. The CDR3 DNA sequence: TGTGCCTGGACCCTCCCCGGCAGGGGGCTATTAAGCTATGGCTACACCTTC.